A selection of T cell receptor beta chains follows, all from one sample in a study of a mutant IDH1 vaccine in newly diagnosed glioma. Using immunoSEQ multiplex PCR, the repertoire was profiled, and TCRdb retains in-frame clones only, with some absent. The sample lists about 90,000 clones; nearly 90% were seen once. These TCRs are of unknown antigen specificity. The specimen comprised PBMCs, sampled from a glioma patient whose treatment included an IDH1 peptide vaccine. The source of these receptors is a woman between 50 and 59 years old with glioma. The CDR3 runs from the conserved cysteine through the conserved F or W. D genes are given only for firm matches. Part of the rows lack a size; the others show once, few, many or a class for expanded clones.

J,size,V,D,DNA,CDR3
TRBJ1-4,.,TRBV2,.,TGTGCCAGCAGTGATTCGGGGGGAGATAATGAAAAACTGTTTTTT,CASSDSGGDNEKLFF
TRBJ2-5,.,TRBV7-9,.,TGTGCCAGCAGCTCTGCTTTGGAGGATTGGAAAGAGACCCAGTACTTC,CASSSALEDWKETQYF
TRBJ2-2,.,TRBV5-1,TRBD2,TGCGCCAGCAGCGTAGCGGGGGTGAACACCGGGGAGCTGTTTTTT,CASSVAGVNTGELFF
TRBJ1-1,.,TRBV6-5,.,TGTGCCAGCACCCCGGGGAGGAACACTGAAGCTTTCTTT,CASTPGRNTEAFF
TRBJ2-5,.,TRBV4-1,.,TGCGCCAGCAGCCAAGGGTTCGGGGCGGAGACCCAGTACTTC,CASSQGFGAETQYF
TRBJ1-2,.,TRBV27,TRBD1,TGTGCCAGCAGCCCAGGGACAGGGCCCTCTAACTATGGCTACACCTTC,CASSPGTGPSNYGYTF
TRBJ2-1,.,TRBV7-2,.,TGTGCCAGCAGCTTAACAGGAAGCTCCTACAATGAGCAGTTCTTC,CASSLTGSSYNEQFF
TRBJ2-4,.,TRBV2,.,TGTGCCAGCAGTGAAGCTGGGGGCAAAAACATTCAGTACTTC,CASSEAGGKNIQYF
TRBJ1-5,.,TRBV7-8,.,TGTGCCAGCAGCTTTTTTCACCGGGGAGGGGGCAATCAGCCCCAGCATTTT,CASSFFHRGGGNQPQHF
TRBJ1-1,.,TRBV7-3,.,TGTGCCAGCAGCCCCGGGGGAGGTGAAGCTTTCTTT,CASSPGGGEAFF
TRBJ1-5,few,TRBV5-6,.,TGTGCCAGCAGCTTTCTCGGGACCAATCAGCCCCAGCATTTT,CASSFLGTNQPQHF
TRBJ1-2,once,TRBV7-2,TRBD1,TGTGCCAGCAGCTCAATAGGACAGGGTAGTTTTGGCTACACCTTC,CASSSIGQGSFGYTF
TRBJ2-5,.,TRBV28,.,TGTGCCAGCGGCCGGGGAAGAGAGACCCAGTACTTC,CASGRGRETQYF
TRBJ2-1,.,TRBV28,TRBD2,TGTGCCAGCAGTTTACTTGGACCGGGACTACCTAAGTACAATGAGCAGTTCTTC,CASSLLGPGLPKYNEQFF
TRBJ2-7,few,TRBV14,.,TGTGCCAGCAGCCAAGTTGGGAGTTCAGAAGAGCAGTACTTC,CASSQVGSSEEQYF
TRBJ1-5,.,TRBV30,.,TGTGCCTGGAGTGTAGCCGGGTATAGCAATCAGCCCCAGCATTTT,CAWSVAGYSNQPQHF
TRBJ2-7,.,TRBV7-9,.,TGTGCCAGCAGACCCGGTATTGGGGCTGCCTACGAGCAGTACTTC,CASRPGIGAAYEQYF
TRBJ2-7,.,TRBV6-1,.,TGTGCCAGCAGTGAAAATCCCGGGAGTGGGTACGAGCAGTACTTC,CASSENPGSGYEQYF
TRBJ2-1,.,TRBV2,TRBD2,TGTGCCAGCAGAGACGGGGGGAATGAGCAGTTCTTC,CASRDGGNEQFF
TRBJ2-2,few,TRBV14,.,TGTGCCAGCAGCCTCCTGCAGGGGGGGCGCACCGGGGAGCTGTTTTTT,CASSLLQGGRTGELFF
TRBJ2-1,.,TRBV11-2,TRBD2,TGTGCCAGCAGCTTAGGGACTAGTCGCAATGAGCAGTTCTTC,CASSLGTSRNEQFF
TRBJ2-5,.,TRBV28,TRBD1,TGTGCCAGCAGACCACCGGGACAGGGGAGGCAAGAGACCCAGTACTTC,CASRPPGQGRQETQYF
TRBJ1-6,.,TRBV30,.,TGTGCCTGGGACCAACTTGACTATAATTCACCCCTCCACTTT,CAWDQLDYNSPLHF
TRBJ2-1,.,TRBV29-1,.,TGCAGCGTTGAGGGTGCCCACCCTCTGTACAATGAGCAGTTCTTC,CSVEGAHPLYNEQFF
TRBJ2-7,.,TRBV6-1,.,TGTGCCAGCAGTGAGACGAGGGGTATCGCCTACGAGCAGTACTTC,CASSETRGIAYEQYF
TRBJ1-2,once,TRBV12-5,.,TGTGCTAGTGCCAAAACAGGGTCGGGTAACTATGGCTACACCTTC,CASAKTGSGNYGYTF
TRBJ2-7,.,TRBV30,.,TGTGCCTGGAGTCCAGGGGGACTGGGCGACGAGCAGTACTTC,CAWSPGGLGDEQYF